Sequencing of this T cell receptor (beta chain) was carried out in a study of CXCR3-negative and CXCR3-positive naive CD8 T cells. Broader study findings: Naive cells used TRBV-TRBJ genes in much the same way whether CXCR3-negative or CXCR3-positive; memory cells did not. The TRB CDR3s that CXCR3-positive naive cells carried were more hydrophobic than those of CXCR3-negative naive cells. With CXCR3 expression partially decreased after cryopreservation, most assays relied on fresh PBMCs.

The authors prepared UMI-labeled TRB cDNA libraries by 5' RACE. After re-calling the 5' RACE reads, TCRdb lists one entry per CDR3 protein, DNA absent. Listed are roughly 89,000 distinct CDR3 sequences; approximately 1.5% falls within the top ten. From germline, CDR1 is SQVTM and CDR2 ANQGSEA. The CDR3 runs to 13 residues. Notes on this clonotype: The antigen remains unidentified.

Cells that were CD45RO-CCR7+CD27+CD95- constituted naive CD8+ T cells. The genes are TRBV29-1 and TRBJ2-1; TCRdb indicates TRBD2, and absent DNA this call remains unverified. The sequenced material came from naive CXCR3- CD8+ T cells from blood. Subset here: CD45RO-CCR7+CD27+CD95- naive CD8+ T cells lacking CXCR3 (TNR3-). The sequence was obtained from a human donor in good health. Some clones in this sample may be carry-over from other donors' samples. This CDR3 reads CSARGEGDNEQFF.